The 20 T cell receptor beta chains given below trace back to one sample, sequenced in a study of blood T cell repertoires in COVID-19. Profiled with immunoSEQ multiplex PCR; TCRdb holds only in-frame clones, not every one. The sample carries 90,000 to 150,000 clones, roughly 82% recorded once. Sequencing was carried out using peripheral blood. The receptors here all came from a human donor in a cohort sampled during active COVID-19.

This chain uses TRBV28 with TRBJ1-2; maybe TRBD1 (6 bases). CDR3 length: 14 residues. Germline lookup yields CDR1 MDHEN and CDR2 SYDVKM. Trimming shortened V by 4 bases and J by 3 bases, and 12 bases separated the two germline ends. DNA of the CDR3: TGTGCCAGCAGTTGGGGGGGCCAGTACTATGGCTACACCTTC. Its protein product is CASSWGGQYYGYTF.

This clone was observed a single time. This rearrangement joins TRBV28 to TRBJ2-7, with D possibly TRBD1 on 8 matching bases. The V gene lost 8 bases and the J gene lost 2 bases, with 28 bases spanning the gap. The CDR3 extends over 18 amino acids. CDR1 MDHEN and CDR2 SYDVKM come from the germline V gene. CDR3 DNA sequence: TGTGCCAGCGGGGGTATGGGTGGACAGGGCGGGGGCCCCTACGAGCAGTACTTC. This gives the protein CASGGMGGQGGGPYEQYF. Using reference TRBV28 and TRBJ2-7 for the parts outside the CDR3, the full variable domain is DVKVTQSSRYLVKRTGEKVFLECVQDMDHENMFWYRQDPGLGLRLIYFSYDVKMKEKGDIPEGYSVSREKKERFSLILESASTNQTSMYLCASGGMGGQGGGPYEQYFGPGTRLTVT.

The gene calls are TRBV9 and TRBJ1-2; D is undetermined. Germline-derived CDR1 and CDR2 are SGDLS and YYNGEE. The CDR3 is 15 residues long. Trimming stripped 4 bases from V and 4 bases from J, with 17 bases between. The CDR3 DNA is TGTGCCAGCAGCCCCCTTGGAGGACTGAGCTATGGCTACACCTTC. This translates into CASSPLGGLSYGYTF.

The chain employs TRBV4-1 and TRBJ2-2, with 10 nucleotides matching TRBD1. Germline CDR1 and CDR2: MGHRA and YSYEKL. V trimming: 0 bases; J trimming: 4 bases; junction bases outside the gene matches: 8. The CDR3 totals 18 residues. CDR3 protein: CASSQEGTGTGVTGELFF. CDR3 coding DNA: TGCGCCAGCAGCCAAGAGGGAACCGGGACAGGGGTCACCGGGGAGCTGTTTTTT.

This chain links TRBV19 with TRBJ1-1; TRBD1 agrees at 8 bases. Germline V gene lookup returns CDR1 LNHDA and CDR2 SQIVND (reference sequence). J lost 4 bases, V lost 6 bases, and 7 bases had no gene match. The CDR3 runs 14 residues. CDR3 coding DNA: TGTGCCAGTAGGAGACAGGGGCTCTTCACTGAAGCTTTCTTT. Its translation is CASRRQGLFTEAFF.

V usage is TRBV6-6 and J usage is TRBJ2-5, with 7 bases fitting TRBD1. This CDR3 is 14 amino acids long. Germline trimming cut 6 bases from V and 5 bases from J; bases unmatched to any gene: 9. Germline lookup yields CDR1 MNHNY and CDR2 SVGAGI (reference sequence). CDR3 sequence reads: CASRLRGLWETQYF. For the CDR3, the DNA is TGTGCCAGCAGGTTAAGGGGGCTCTGGGAGACCCAGTACTTC.

This chain connects TRBV5-6 to TRBJ1-2; 7 bases are a match to TRBD1. Germline values: CDR1 SGHDT, CDR2 YYEEEE. The CDR3 runs to 14 residues. V lost 2 bases and J lost 4; bases outside the gene matches: 5. The CDR3 nucleotides are TGTGCCAGCAGCTTACCGGGACAGCCCTATGGCTACACCTTC. Translation gives CASSLPGQPYGYTF.

The V and J genes are TRBV19 and TRBJ1-6, with D uncertain. The CDR3 extends over 13 amino acids. V lost 5 bases to trimming and J lost 13 bases, with 15 bases between them. Germline V gene sequence: CDR1 LNHDA, CDR2 SQIVND (reference sequence). CDR3 nucleotides: TGTGCCAGTAGTCTGATACTAATGGATCCCCTCCACTTT. Its protein is CASSLILMDPLHF.

The chain has TRBV2 and TRBJ2-7, with 11 bases matching TRBD1. Looked up from germline, CDR1 is SNHLY and CDR2 is FYNNEI. V lost 0 bases, J lost 5 bases, and 6 bases stayed unmatched. The length of the CDR3 is 16 residues. The CDR3 nucleotides read TGTGCCAGCAGTGAAGCAGGGACAGGGGGATTCGACGAGCAGTACTTC. This sequence encodes CASSEAGTGGFDEQYF. The full variable domain, in which reference TRBV2 and TRBJ2-7 provide the parts outside the CDR3, is EPEVTQTPSHQVTQMGQEVILRCVPISNHLYFYWYRQILGQKVEFLVSFYNNEISEKSEIFDDQFSVERPDGSNFTLKIRSTKLEDSAMYFCASSEAGTGGFDEQYFGPGTRLTVT.

The chain links TRBV18 to TRBJ2-1, with 9 bases aligning to TRBD1. Losses at the gene ends were 6 bases for V and 8 bases for J; bases not matched to a gene: 5. Germline lookup yields CDR1 KGHSH and CDR2 LQKENI. The CDR3 has 13 residues. CDR3 nucleotides: TGTGCCAGCTCGGGAACAGGGGGCTATGAGCAGTTCTTC. This codes for CASSGTGGYEQFF.

The chain carries TRBV6-2 or TRBV6-3 and TRBJ2-1, with TRBD2 matching over 9 bases. Germline V lookup: CDR1 MNHEY, CDR2 SVGEGT. The CDR3 is made up of 12 amino acids. V trimming: 4 bases; J trimming: 10 bases; junction bases outside the gene matches: 2. The CDR3 bases are TGTGCCAGCAGTTTTACTAGCGGGGAGCAGTTCTTC. It specifies CASSFTSGEQFF.

The J gene is TRBJ1-3, the V gene TRBV12-3 or TRBV12-4; no definite D call. V was trimmed by 8 bases and J by 0 bases, leaving 5 bases between them. The CDR3 is 12 residues long. CDR3 amino acids: CASLSSGNTIYF. In nucleotides, the CDR3 is TGTGCCAGCCTTTCCTCTGGAAACACCATATATTTT.

V usage is TRBV10-3 and J usage is TRBJ1-2; no definite D call. Per germline, CDR1 ENHRY and CDR2 SYGVKD. The CDR3 runs to 13 residues. Trimming removed 3 bases from V and 4 bases from J, with 9 bases in between. The DNA of the CDR3 is TGTGCCATCAGTGACGCAGAAAGCTATGGCTACACCTTC. As protein: CAISDAESYGYTF.

The V and J genes are TRBV28 and TRBJ2-7; D uncertain. The V end was cut by 2 bases, the J end by 0 bases, with 11 bases between. Germline V gene lookup returns CDR1 MDHEN and CDR2 SYDVKM. The CDR3 loop spans 15 amino acids. The CDR3 DNA is TGTGCCAGCAGTTTAGGCCAGGCTCTCTCCTACGAGCAGTACTTC. Encoded protein: CASSLGQALSYEQYF.

This clone has a single count. The V and J genes are TRBV5-6 and TRBJ2-5; 11 bases fit TRBD2. The CDR3 extends over 17 amino acids. Germline V gene sequence: CDR1 SGHDT, CDR2 YYEEEE. V dropped 1 base and J dropped 2; count of bases not matched to a gene: 7. The CDR3 loop is CASSLYSGGAGQETQYF. The CDR3 DNA reads as TGTGCCAGCAGCTTGTATAGCGGGGGGGCCGGACAAGAGACCCAGTACTTC.

The count of this clone is one. This rearrangement joins TRBV28 to TRBJ2-7, with TRBD2 matching 10 bases. The CDR3 has 16 amino acids. Per germline, CDR1 MDHEN and CDR2 SYDVKM. Trimming took 1 base from V and 3 from J; bases not matched to a gene: 6. The CDR3 reads CASSLFLLAGFYEQYF. The CDR3 DNA reads TGTGCCAGCAGTTTATTTTTACTAGCGGGGTTCTACGAGCAGTACTTC.

V is TRBV7-9 and J is TRBJ2-3, with TRBD2 identical over 9 bases. Germline trimming cut 7 bases from V and 4 bases from J; bases unmatched to any gene: 9. Germline assignment: CDR1 SEHNR and CDR2 FQNEAQ (reference sequence). This CDR3 spans 15 amino acids. The CDR3, as DNA: TGTGCCAGCAACTATCGGGCGGGGGGGGCAGATACGCAGTATTTT. It is translated as CASNYRAGGADTQYF.

The genes are TRBV28 and TRBJ1-3; D not resolved. Germline CDR1 and CDR2: MDHEN and SYDVKM. There are 16 residues in the CDR3. The V gene lost 5 bases and the J gene lost 0 bases, with 14 bases spanning the gap. CDR3 DNA sequence: TGTGCCAGCAGTCCCGCCGGGGTAAACTCTGGAAACACCATATATTTT. Its translation is CASSPAGVNSGNTIYF.

This chain joins TRBV2 and TRBJ2-5; 8 nucleotides align to TRBD1. Germline lookup yields CDR1 SNHLY and CDR2 FYNNEI. The CDR3 length is 14 residues. With 3 bases clipped from V and 7 bases from J, the junction kept 7 bases outside the gene matches. As DNA, the CDR3 is TGTGCCAGCAGTGAGATGGGACAGGAAGGGACCCAGTACTTC. It is translated as CASSEMGQEGTQYF.

The V call is TRBV6-5, the J call TRBJ1-1; 10 bases fit TRBD1. Germline values: CDR1 MNHEY, CDR2 SVGAGI. Losses at the gene ends were 6 bases for V and 2 bases for J; bases not matched to a gene: 6. The CDR3 covers 15 residues. Here the CDR3 reads CASRPRQGANTEAFF. The DNA for the CDR3 is TGTGCCAGCAGGCCTCGACAGGGGGCAAACACTGAAGCTTTCTTT.